Below, 22 T cell receptor beta chains from the same sample are listed, as sequenced in a study of cytomegalovirus exposure and HLA in healthy donors. The study ran its PCR with 60 Vbeta and 13 Jbeta primers. Sequencing used immunoSEQ multiplex PCR; TCRdb keeps in-frame clones, though not all of them. The sample holds roughly 190,000 clones, 75% to 90% seen once. Material: PBMCs. The receptors were gathered from a man between 35 and 55 years old in good health and CMV-seropositive.

This rearrangement joins TRBV5-1 to TRBJ2-1, with TRBD2 matching over 8 bases. The CDR3 totals 16 residues. The trim removed 4 bases at V and 5 bases at J, leaving 11 bases unmatched. Germline loops: CDR1 SGHRS, CDR2 YFSETQ. The CDR3 coding sequence is TGCGCCAGCAGCCATGCGGGGGGCCCCCTAGACAATGAGCAGTTCTTC. It is translated as CASSHAGGPLDNEQFF.

The table lists this clone with a few counts. This chain joins TRBV7-3 and TRBJ1-1, with D possibly being TRBD1 (5 bases). The CDR3 consists of 15 residues. Trimming stripped 5 bases from V and 1 base from J, with 14 bases between. Germline V lookup: CDR1 SGHTA, CDR2 FQGTGA. CDR3 in amino acids: CASSPGGRANTEAFF. The CDR3 DNA follows: TGTGCCAGCAGCCCCGGGGGTAGGGCGAACACTGAAGCTTTCTTT.

The J gene is TRBJ2-2, the V gene TRBV6-5; possible D gene TRBD1, 6 bases. CDR3 length: 15 residues. V was pared by 5 bases and J by 4 bases, with 14 bases between. The V gene's germline CDR1 is MNHEY and CDR2 SVGAGI. CDR3: CASSNPGTSTGELFF. The CDR3 coding sequence is TGTGCCAGCAGTAACCCGGGGACAAGCACCGGGGAGCTGTTTTTT.

This clone was counted a single time. One end of the junction does not line up with germline, which may come from a read error. The chain is built from TRBV7-7 and TRBJ2-2, with no clear D. Per germline, CDR1 SSHAT and CDR2 FNYEAQ (reference sequence). CDR3 length equals 13 residues. The CDR3 loop reads CASSSQEAGELFF. The DNA for the CDR3 is TGTGCTAGCAGCTCTCAGGAAGCCGGGGAGCTGTTTTTT.

The chain is built from TRBV9 and TRBJ1-4; D is unresolved. Germline CDR1 is SGDLS and CDR2 is YYNGEE. V gave up 0 bases and J gave up 8 bases, with 14 bases separating them. The CDR3 runs 15 residues. The CDR3: CASSVGWSIREKLFF. CDR3 DNA sequence: TGTGCCAGCAGCGTAGGGTGGTCCATTCGGGAAAAACTGTTTTTT.

This chain links TRBV5-1 with TRBJ2-1; D is unresolved. This CDR3 comprises 15 residues. Germline V gives CDR1 SGHRS, CDR2 YFSETQ. With 0 bases removed from V and 3 bases from J, the gap between germline ends came to 10 bases. In DNA form, the CDR3 reads TGCGCCAGCAGCTTGGACTCGCCCCGCTACAATGAGCAGTTCTTC. Translated, it gives CASSLDSPRYNEQFF.

The chain uses TRBV30 and TRBJ1-1; D is undetermined. Per the germline V gene, CDR1 is GTSNPN and CDR2 is SVGIG (reference sequence). This CDR3 is built from 12 residues. The ends were cut back, 3 bases at V and 3 bases at J, with 8 bases in the middle. CDR3 residues: CAWRGTDTEAFF. CDR3 sequence (DNA): TGTGCCTGGAGAGGAACAGACACTGAAGCTTTCTTT.

The chain links TRBV7-9 to TRBJ2-1; TRBD2 might be the D (5 bases). CDR3 length: 16 residues. Germline values: CDR1 SEHNR, CDR2 FQNEAQ (reference sequence). With 5 bases removed from V and 0 bases from J, the gap between germline ends came to 14 bases. The CDR3 reads CASSPPSGSSYNEQFF. The CDR3 DNA follows: TGTGCCAGCAGCCCCCCGAGCGGAAGCTCCTACAATGAGCAGTTCTTC.

The CDR3: CASSPRQRNTEAFF. The CDR3 nucleotides are TGTGCCAGCAGTCCCAGACAGAGGAACACTGAAGCTTTCTTT. The chain links TRBV28 to TRBJ1-1, with TRBD1 as a possible D gene (5 bases). Germline CDR1 MDHEN, CDR2 SYDVKM. The CDR3 contains 14 residues. Trimming took 5 bases from V and 1 from J, leaving 11 bases between them. The variable domain in full, with the rest retrieved from reference TRBV28 and TRBJ1-1, is DVKVTQSSRYLVKRTGEKVFLECVQDMDHENMFWYRQDPGLGLRLIYFSYDVKMKEKGDIPEGYSVSREKKERFSLILESASTNQTSMYLCASSPRQRNTEAFFGQGTRLTVV.

The V call is TRBV30, the J call TRBJ1-5; D is unclear. The V end lost 0 bases, the J end lost 6 bases, and 9 bases lay between the germline ends. The CDR3 runs 13 residues. Per the germline V gene, CDR1 is GTSNPN and CDR2 is SVGIG (reference sequence). CDR3 amino acids: CAWSVSRGQPQHF. The CDR3 region has the DNA TGTGCCTGGAGTGTAAGTCGGGGTCAGCCCCAGCATTTT.

The chain couples TRBV6-4 to TRBJ1-1; D is possibly TRBD1 (5 bases). The CDR3 extends over 13 amino acids. With 4 bases removed from V and 1 base from J, the gap between germline ends came to 7 bases. Germline V gene lookup returns CDR1 MRHNA and CDR2 SNTAGT. CDR3 sequence (DNA): TGTGCCAGCAGTGGGGGCAAGAACACTGAAGCTTTCTTT. Protein sequence: CASSGGKNTEAFF.

The chain uses TRBV28 and TRBJ1-2; D is perhaps TRBD1 (5 bases). The CDR3 extends over 12 amino acids. CDR1 is MDHEN, CDR2 SYDVKM, per germline. Trimming removed 3 bases at V and 3 bases at J, with 5 bases between. CDR3 in DNA: TGTGCCAGCAGTTTGGGGCACTATGGCTACACCTTC. Encoded protein: CASSLGHYGYTF.

This chain connects TRBV14 to TRBJ2-3, with 8 bases matching TRBD1. V dropped 3 bases and J dropped 3; count of bases not matched to a gene: 5. CDR3 size: 15 residues. CDR1 SGHDN and CDR2 FVKESK come from the germline V gene. The CDR3 region has the DNA TGTGCCAGCAGCCAGGGCAGGGGGCTAACAGATACGCAGTATTTT. Translation: CASSQGRGLTDTQYF.

The genes are TRBV28 and TRBJ1-2, with 7 bases matching TRBD1. Germline assignment: CDR1 MDHEN and CDR2 SYDVKM. Losses at the gene ends were 8 bases for V and 0 bases for J; bases not matched to a gene: 6. The CDR3 length is 14 residues. The CDR3 sequence is CASFNQGANYGYTF. Here the CDR3 DNA reads TGTGCCAGCTTCAACCAGGGGGCTAACTATGGCTACACCTTC.

J is TRBJ1-1 and V is TRBV29-1; D is uncertain. The CDR3 spans 12 residues. Trimming took 3 bases from V and 5 from J, leaving 10 bases between them. Per germline, CDR1 SQVTM and CDR2 ANQGSEA. The CDR3 region has the DNA TGCAGCGTTGAGAACAGAAAAACTGAAGCTTTCTTT. It is translated as CSVENRKTEAFF.

A few counts support this clone. The chain combines TRBV4-2 with TRBJ2-7; D is perhaps TRBD2 (6 bases). The V gene lost 1 base and the J gene lost 5 bases, with 21 bases spanning the gap. The CDR3 totals 17 residues. CDR1 is LGHNA and CDR2 is YNFKEQ in the germline V gene. The CDR3 sequence: CASSQGAGTPPLDEQYF. Here the CDR3 DNA reads TGTGCCAGCAGCCAAGGGGCCGGGACTCCACCCTTGGACGAGCAGTACTTC.

The gene calls are TRBV11-2 and TRBJ2-2, with a tentative D call TRBD2 (5 bases). Germline assignment: CDR1 SGHAT and CDR2 FQNNGV. This CDR3 spans 15 amino acids. Trimming removed 5 bases at V and 4 bases at J, with 14 bases between. Here the CDR3 reads CASSSFRGRTGELFF. CDR3 sequence (DNA): TGTGCCAGCAGCAGCTTCCGGGGTCGCACCGGGGAGCTGTTTTTT. The variable domain in full, completed from reference TRBV11-2 and TRBJ2-2, reads EAGVAQSPRYKIIEKRQSVAFWCNPISGHATLYWYQQILGQGPKLLIQFQNNGVVDDSQLPKDRFSAERLKGVDSTLKIQPAKLEDSAVYLCASSSFRGRTGELFFGEGSRLTVL.

The chain is built from TRBV12-5 and TRBJ2-1; 8 nucleotides line up with TRBD1. The junction had 7 bases not matched to a gene; V was cut back by 7 bases and J by 2 bases. Per the germline V gene, CDR1 is LGHNT and CDR2 is FRNRAP. This CDR3 contains 15 residues. This CDR3 reads CASVDGQGPYNEQFF. CDR3 in DNA: TGTGCTAGTGTCGACGGACAGGGACCCTACAATGAGCAGTTCTTC.

This clone was found once. The chain employs TRBV27 and TRBJ1-6; no definite D call. Germline V gene sequence: CDR1 MNHEY, CDR2 SMNVEV (reference sequence). Trimming took 3 bases from V and 3 from J, leaving 9 bases between them. There are 15 residues in the CDR3. The CDR3 DNA is TGTGCCAGCAGTTTGCCCTCAGGCTATAATTCACCCCTCCACTTT. Translating it yields CASSLPSGYNSPLHF.

The chain couples TRBV5-1 to TRBJ2-1, with 9 bases fitting TRBD1. The ends lost 4 bases at V and 8 bases at J; junction bases unmatched: 7. Looked up from germline, CDR1 is SGHRS and CDR2 is YFSETQ. The CDR3 loop spans 14 amino acids. The CDR3 nucleotides read TGCGCCAGCAGCCCCGGGACAGGGCTCTATGAGCAGTTCTTC. Its translation: CASSPGTGLYEQFF.

The rearrangement joins TRBV23-1 to TRBJ1-4; no definite D call. TRBV23-1 qualifies as an ORF whose function is uncertain. Trimming took off 4 bases at V and 4 bases at J, with 19 bases between the two ends. This CDR3 is built from 17 residues. The CDR3 sequence: CASSPTRRFRLNEKLFF. For the CDR3, the DNA is TGCGCCAGCAGTCCAACTAGGAGGTTCCGCCTTAATGAAAAACTGTTTTTT.

The chain couples TRBV5-6 to TRBJ1-1; D call uncertain. The germline CDR1 and CDR2 sequences are SGHDT and YYEEEE. The V and J ends lost 4 bases and 0 bases respectively, with 10 bases between them. The CDR3 extends over 14 amino acids. The CDR3 is CASSTDGMNTEAFF. In DNA form, the CDR3 reads TGTGCCAGCAGCACCGACGGGATGAACACTGAAGCTTTCTTT.